This T cell receptor (beta chain) was captured in a study of response to subunit inactivated influenza vaccine. The study's findings and limits: Few new T cells, the authors suggested, are recruited by each seasonal influenza vaccination.

This clonotype was found a few times. The antigen remains undetermined. Using its own MiXCR run on the RT-PCR reads, TCRdb lists one record per CDR3 protein. The sample lists about 180,000 distinct CDR3 sequences; nearly 9.5% were seen once. Material: non-naive T cells sorted from PBMCs, obtained on the day of vaccination. The source is a man aged 50 to 59 who received an inactivated influenza vaccine.

DNA for the CDR3: TGCAGTGCAAATGACAGGGGGCAAGAGACCCAGTACTTC. This codes for CSANDRGQETQYF. The chain recombines TRBV20-1 with TRBJ2-5; 9 bases are a match to TRBD1. The CDR3 sequence is 13 residues long. The germline V gene encodes CDR1 DFQATT and CDR2 SNEGSKA (reference sequence). V shed 6 bases and J 2 bases; nucleotides not matched to a gene: 4.